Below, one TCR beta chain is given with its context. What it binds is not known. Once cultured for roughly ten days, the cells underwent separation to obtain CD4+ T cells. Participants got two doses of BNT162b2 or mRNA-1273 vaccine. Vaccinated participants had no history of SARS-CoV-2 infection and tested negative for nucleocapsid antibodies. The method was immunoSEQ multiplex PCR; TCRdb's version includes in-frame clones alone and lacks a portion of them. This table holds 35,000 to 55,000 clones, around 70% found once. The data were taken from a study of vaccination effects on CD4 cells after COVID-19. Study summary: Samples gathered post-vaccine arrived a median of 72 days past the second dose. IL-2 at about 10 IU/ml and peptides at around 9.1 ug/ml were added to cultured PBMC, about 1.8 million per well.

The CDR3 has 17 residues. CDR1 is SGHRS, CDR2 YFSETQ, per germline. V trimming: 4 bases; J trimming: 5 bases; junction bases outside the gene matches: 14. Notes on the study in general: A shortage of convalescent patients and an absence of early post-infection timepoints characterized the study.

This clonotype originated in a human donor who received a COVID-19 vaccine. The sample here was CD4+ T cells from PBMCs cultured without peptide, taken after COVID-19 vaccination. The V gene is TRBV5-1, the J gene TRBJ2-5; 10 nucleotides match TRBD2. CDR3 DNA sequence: TGCGCCAGCAGCCTATCGAACGACCTAGCGGGGGTTGAGACCCAGTACTTC. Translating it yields CASSLSNDLAGVETQYF.